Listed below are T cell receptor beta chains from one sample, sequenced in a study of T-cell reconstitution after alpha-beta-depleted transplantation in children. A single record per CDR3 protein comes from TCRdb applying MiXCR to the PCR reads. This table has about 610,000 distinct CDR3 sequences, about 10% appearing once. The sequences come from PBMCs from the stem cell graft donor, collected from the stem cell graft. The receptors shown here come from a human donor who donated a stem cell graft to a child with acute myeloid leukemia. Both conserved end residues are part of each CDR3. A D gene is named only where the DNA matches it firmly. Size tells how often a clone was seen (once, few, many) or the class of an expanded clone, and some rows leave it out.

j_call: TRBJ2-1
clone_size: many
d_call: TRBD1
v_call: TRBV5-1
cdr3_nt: TGCGCCAGCAGCTCCTCAGGGGGCCTGGACAATGAGCAGTTCTTC
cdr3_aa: CASSSSGGLDNEQFF

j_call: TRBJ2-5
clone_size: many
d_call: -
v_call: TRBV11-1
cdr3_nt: TGTGCCAGCAGCCCGGTGGGTCTTCAAGAGACCCAGTACTTC
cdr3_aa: CASSPVGLQETQYF

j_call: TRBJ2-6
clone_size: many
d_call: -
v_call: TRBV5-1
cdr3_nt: TGCGCCAGCAGCTTGGAAGCTGGGGCCAACGTCCTGACTTTC
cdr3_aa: CASSLEAGANVLTF

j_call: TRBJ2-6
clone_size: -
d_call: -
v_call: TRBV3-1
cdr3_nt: TGTGCCAGCAGCCACGTGACGGTCGGGGAGGTTGACTCTGGGGCCAACGTCCTGACTTTC
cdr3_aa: CASSHVTVGEVDSGANVLTF

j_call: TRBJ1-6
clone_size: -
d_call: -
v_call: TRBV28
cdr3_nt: TGTGCCAGCTCGGGCAGGGAGAGCTCACCCCTCCACTTT
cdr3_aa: CASSGRESSPLHF

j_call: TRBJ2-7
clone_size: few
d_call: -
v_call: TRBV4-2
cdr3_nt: TGTGCCAGCAGCCAACAGCTAGGGGTAGCTTCCTACGAGCAGTACTTC
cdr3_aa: CASSQQLGVASYEQYF

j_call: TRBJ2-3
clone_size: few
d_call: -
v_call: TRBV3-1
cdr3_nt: TGTGCCAGCAGTACGGGACCTTCCTTCACAGATACGCAGTATTTT
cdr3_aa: CASSTGPSFTDTQYF

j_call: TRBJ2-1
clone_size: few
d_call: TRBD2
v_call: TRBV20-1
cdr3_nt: TGCAGTGCTAGAGATGGTTGGGCTAGCGGGAGAGATGAGCAGTTCTTC
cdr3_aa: CSARDGWASGRDEQFF

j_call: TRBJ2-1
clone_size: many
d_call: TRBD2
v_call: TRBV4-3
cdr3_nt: TGCGCCAGCAGCCAAGAAGGCTGGACTAGCGAGTTTAATGAGCAGTTCTTC
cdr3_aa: CASSQEGWTSEFNEQFF

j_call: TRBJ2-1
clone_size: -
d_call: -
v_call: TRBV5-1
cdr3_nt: TGCGCCAGCAGCTTAGAGGGGACCCCCTACAATGAGCAGTTCTTC
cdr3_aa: CASSLEGTPYNEQFF

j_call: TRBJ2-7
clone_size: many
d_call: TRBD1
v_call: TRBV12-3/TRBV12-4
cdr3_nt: TGTGCCAGCAGTTTAGGGACAGGGGGTAGCGAGCAGTACTTC
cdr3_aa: CASSLGTGGSEQYF

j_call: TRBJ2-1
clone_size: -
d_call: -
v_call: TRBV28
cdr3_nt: TGTGCCAGCAAGCTAACATCGCCTTCTTACAATGAGCAGTTCTTC
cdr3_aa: CASKLTSPSYNEQFF

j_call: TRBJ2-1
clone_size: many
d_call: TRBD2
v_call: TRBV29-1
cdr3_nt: TGCAGCGTTGCAATTAGCGGGAGGGCCGAGCAGTTCTTC
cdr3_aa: CSVAISGRAEQFF

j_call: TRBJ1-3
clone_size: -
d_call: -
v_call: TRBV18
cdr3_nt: TGTGCCAGCTCACCACAGGCTTCTGGAAACACCATATATTTT
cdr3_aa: CASSPQASGNTIYF

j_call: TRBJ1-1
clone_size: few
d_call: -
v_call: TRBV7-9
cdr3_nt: TGTGCCAGCAGCCTCGGGGCAGGCAACTGGGTGAACACTGAAGCTTTCTTT
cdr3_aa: CASSLGAGNWVNTEAFF

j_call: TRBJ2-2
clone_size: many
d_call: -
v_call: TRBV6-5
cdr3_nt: TGTGCCAGCAGCCCCGTATGGGGGATTGGCACCGGGGAGCTGTTTTTT
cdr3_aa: CASSPVWGIGTGELFF